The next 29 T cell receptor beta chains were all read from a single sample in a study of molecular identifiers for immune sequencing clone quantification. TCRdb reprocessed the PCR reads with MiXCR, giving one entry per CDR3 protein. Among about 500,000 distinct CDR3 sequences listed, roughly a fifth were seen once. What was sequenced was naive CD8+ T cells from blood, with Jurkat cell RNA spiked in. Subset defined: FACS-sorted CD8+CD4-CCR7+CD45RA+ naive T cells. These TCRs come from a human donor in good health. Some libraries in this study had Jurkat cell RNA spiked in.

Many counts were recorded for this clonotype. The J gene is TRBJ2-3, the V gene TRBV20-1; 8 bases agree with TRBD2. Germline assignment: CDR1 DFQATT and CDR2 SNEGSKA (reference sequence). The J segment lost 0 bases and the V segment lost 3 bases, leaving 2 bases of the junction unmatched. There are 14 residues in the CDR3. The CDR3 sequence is CSASAGGSTDTQYF. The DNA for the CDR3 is TGCAGTGCTAGCGCGGGGGGTAGCACAGATACGCAGTATTTT.

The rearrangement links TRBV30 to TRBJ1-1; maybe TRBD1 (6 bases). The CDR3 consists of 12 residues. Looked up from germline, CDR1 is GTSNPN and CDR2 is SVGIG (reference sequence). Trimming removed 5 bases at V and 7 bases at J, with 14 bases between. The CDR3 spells CAWSPTGSEAFF. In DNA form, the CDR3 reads TGTGCCTGGTCCCCAACAGGGAGTGAAGCTTTCTTT.

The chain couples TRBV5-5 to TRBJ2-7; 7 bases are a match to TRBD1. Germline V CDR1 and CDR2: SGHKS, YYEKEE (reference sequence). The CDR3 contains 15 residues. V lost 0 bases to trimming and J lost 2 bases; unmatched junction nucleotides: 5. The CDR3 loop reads CASSLGQGTAYEQYF. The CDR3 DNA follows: TGTGCCAGCAGCTTGGGACAGGGTACAGCCTACGAGCAGTACTTC.

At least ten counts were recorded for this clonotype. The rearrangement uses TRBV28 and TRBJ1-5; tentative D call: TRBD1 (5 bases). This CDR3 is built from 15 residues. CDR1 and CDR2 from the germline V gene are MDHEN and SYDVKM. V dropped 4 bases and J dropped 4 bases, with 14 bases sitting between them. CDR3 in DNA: TGTGCCAGCAGTTATGGGGCCTCCTCAAATCAGCCCCAGCATTTT. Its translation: CASSYGASSNQPQHF.

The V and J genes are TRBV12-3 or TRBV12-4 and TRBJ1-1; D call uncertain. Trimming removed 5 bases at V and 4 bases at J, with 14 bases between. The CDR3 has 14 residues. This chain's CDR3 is CASSPLRWGTEAFF. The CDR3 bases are TGTGCCAGCAGTCCATTAAGATGGGGCACTGAAGCTTTCTTT.

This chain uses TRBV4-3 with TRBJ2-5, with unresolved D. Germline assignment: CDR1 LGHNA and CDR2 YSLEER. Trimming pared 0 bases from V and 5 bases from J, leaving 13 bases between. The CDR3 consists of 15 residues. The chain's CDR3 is CASSQEGEAWETQYF. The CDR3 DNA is TGCGCCAGCAGCCAAGAAGGCGAGGCCTGGGAGACCCAGTACTTC.

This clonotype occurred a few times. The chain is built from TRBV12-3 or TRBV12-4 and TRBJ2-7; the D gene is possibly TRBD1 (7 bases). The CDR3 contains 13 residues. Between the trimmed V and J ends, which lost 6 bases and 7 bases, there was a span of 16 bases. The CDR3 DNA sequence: TGTGCCAGCAGGCCAACAGGGGACTGGGAGCAGTACTTC. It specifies CASRPTGDWEQYF.

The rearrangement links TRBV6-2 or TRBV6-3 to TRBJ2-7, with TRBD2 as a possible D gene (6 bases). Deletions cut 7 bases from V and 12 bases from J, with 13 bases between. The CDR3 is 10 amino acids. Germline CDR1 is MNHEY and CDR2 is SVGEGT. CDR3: CASNHGGMYF. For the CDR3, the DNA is TGTGCCAGCAACCACGGAGGGATGTACTTC.

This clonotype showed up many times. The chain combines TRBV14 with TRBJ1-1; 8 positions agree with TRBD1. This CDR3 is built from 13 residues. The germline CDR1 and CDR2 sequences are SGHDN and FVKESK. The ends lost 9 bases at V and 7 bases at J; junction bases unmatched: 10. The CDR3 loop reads CASDAGTGVEAFF. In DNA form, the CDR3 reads TGTGCCAGTGACGCCGGGACAGGAGTTGAAGCTTTCTTT. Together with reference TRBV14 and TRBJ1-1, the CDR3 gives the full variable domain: EAGVTQFPSHSVIEKGQTVTLRCDPISGHDNLYWYRRVMGKEIKFLLHFVKESKQDESGMPNNRFLAERTGGTYSTLKVQPAELEDSGVYFCASDAGTGVEAFFGQGTRLTVV.

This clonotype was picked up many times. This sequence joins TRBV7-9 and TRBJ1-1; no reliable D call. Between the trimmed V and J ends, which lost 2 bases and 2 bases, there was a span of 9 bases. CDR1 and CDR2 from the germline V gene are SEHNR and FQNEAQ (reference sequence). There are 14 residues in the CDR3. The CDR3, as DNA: TGTGCCAGCAGCTTAAATTACCGAAACACTGAAGCTTTCTTT. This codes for CASSLNYRNTEAFF.

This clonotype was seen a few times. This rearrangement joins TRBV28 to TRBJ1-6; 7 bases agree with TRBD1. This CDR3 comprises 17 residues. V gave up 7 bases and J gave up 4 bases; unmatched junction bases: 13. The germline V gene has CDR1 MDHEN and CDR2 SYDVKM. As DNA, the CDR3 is TGTGCCAGCATCCAACACCGGGACAGCCAATATAATTCACCCCTCCACTTT. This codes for CASIQHRDSQYNSPLHF.

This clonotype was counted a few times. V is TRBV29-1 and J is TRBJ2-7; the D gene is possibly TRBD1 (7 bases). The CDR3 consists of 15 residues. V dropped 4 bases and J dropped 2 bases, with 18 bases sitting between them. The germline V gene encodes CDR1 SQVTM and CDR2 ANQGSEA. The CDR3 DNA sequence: TGCAGCGTTGTCCTCGGGGGACAGCAGACCTACGAGCAGTACTTC. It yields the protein CSVVLGGQQTYEQYF.

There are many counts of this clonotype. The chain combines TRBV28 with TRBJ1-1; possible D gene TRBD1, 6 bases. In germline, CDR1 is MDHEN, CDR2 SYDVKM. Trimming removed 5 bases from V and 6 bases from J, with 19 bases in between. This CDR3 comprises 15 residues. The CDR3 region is CASSLAVQGTPEAFF. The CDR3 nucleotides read TGTGCCAGCAGTCTCGCGGTGCAGGGGACCCCTGAAGCTTTCTTT.

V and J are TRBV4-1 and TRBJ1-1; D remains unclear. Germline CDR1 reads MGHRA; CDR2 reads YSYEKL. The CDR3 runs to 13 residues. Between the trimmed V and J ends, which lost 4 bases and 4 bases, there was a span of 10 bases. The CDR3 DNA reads TGCGCCAGCAGCCCATCGGGTTGCACTGAAGCTTTCTTT. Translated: CASSPSGCTEAFF.

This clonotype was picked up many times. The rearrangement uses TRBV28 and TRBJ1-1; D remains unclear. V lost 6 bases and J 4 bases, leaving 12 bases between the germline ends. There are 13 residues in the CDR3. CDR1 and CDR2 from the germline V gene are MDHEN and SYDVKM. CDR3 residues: CASSDNIGTEAFF. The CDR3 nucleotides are TGTGCCAGCAGCGATAACATAGGCACTGAAGCTTTCTTT.

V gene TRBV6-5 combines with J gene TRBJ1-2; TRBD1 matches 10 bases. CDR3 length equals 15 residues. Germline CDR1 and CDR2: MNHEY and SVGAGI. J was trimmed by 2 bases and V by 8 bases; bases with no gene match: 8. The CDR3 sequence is CASWEAGQGNYGYTF. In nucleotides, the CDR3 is TGTGCCAGCTGGGAAGCGGGACAGGGGAACTATGGCTACACCTTC.

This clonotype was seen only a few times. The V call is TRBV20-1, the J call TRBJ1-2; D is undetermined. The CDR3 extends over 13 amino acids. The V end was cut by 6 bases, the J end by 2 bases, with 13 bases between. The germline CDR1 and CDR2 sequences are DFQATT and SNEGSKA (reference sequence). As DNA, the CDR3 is TGCAGTGCGGGTCAGCCATCAAACTATGGCTACACCTTC. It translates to CSAGQPSNYGYTF.

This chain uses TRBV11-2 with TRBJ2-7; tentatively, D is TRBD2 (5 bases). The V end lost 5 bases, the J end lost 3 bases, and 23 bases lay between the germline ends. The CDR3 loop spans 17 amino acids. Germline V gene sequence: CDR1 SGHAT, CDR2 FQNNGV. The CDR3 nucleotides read TGTGCCAGCAGCCGACCCCTCGGTAAAGCGGAGCTCTACGAGCAGTACTTC. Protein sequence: CASSRPLGKAELYEQYF.

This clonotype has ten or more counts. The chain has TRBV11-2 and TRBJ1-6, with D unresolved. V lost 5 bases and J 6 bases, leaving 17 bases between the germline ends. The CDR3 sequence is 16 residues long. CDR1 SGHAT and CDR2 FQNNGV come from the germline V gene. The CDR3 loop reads CASSAKLENSNSPLHF. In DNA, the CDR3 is TGTGCCAGCAGCGCTAAGCTCGAAAATTCTAATTCACCCCTCCACTTT. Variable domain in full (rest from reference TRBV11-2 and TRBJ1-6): EAGVAQSPRYKIIEKRQSVAFWCNPISGHATLYWYQQILGQGPKLLIQFQNNGVVDDSQLPKDRFSAERLKGVDSTLKIQPAKLEDSAVYLCASSAKLENSNSPLHFGNGTRLTVT.

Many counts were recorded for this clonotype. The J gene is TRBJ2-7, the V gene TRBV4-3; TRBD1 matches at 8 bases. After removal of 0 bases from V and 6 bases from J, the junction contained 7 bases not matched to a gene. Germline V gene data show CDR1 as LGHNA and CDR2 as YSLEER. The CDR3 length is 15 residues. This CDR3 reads CASSQDRDRLVEQYF. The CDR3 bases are TGCGCCAGCAGCCAAGACCGGGACAGGTTAGTCGAGCAGTACTTC.

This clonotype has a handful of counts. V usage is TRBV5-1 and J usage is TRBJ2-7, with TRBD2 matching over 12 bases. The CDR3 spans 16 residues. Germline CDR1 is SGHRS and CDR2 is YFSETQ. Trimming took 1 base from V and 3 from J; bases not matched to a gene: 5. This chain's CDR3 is CASSLYLAGGFYEQYF. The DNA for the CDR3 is TGCGCCAGCAGCTTGTATCTAGCGGGAGGGTTCTACGAGCAGTACTTC.

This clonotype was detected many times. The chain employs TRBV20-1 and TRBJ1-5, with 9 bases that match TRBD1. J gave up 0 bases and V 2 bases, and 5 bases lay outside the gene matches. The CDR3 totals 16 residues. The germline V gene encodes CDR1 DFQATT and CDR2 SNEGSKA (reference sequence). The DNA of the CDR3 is TGCAGTGCTAGACGAGGGACAGGGTATAGCAATCAGCCCCAGCATTTT. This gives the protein CSARRGTGYSNQPQHF.

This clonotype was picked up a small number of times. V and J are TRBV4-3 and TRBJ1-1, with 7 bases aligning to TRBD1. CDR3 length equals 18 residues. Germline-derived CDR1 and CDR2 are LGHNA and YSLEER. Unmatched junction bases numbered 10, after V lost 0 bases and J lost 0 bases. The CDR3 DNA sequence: TGCGCCAGCAGCCAAGAGGGAACAGGGGAGTTCTTGAACACTGAAGCTTTCTTT. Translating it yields CASSQEGTGEFLNTEAFF.

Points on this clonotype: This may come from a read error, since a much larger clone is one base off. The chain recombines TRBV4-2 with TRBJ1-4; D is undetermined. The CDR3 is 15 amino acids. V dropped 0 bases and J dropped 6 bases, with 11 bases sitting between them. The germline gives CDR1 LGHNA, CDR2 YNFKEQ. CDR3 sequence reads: CASSQDGGKDEKLFF. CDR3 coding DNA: TGTGCCAGCAGCCAAGATGGTGGTAAGGATGAAAAACTGTTTTTT.

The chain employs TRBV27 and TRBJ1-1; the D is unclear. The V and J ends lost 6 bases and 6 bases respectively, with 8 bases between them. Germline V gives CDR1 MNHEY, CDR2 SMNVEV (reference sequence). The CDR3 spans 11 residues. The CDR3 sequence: CASRDGAEAFF. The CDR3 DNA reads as TGTGCCAGCAGGGACGGGGCTGAAGCTTTCTTT.

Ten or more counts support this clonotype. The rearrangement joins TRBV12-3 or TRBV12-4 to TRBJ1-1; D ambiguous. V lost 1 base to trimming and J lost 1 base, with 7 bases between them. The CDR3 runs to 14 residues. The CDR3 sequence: CASSLVLPNTEAFF. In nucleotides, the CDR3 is TGTGCCAGCAGTTTAGTTCTCCCGAACACTGAAGCTTTCTTT.

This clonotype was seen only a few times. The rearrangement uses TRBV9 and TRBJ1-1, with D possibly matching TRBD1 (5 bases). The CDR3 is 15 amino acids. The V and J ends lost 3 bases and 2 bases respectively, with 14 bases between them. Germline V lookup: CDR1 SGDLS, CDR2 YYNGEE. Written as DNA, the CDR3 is TGTGCCAGCAGCGAGACAGAGGCAGAAAACACTGAAGCTTTCTTT. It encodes CASSETEAENTEAFF.

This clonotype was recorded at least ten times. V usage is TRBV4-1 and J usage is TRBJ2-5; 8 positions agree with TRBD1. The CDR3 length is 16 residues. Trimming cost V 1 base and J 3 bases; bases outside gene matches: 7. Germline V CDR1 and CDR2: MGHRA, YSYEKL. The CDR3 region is CASSQGFRGREETQYF. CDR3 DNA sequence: TGCGCCAGCAGCCAAGGCTTCAGGGGGCGCGAAGAGACCCAGTACTTC.

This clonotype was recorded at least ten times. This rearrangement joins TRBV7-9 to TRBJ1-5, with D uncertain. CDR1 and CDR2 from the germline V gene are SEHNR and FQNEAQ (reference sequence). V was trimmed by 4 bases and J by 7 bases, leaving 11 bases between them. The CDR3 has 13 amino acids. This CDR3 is CASSSTVEQPQHF. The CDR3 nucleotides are TGTGCCAGCAGCTCTACAGTAGAACAGCCCCAGCATTTT.